Each of the 29 T cell receptor beta chains below was sequenced from the same sample in a study of monozygotic twins with inflammatory bowel disease. Following a re-call of the 5' RACE reads, TCRdb has one entry per CDR3 protein and lacks DNA. Its listing shows 200,000 to 250,000 distinct CDR3 sequences. The sequenced material came from blood. The origin of the receptors is a human donor with ulcerative colitis or Crohn's disease, or a healthy co-twin of an affected twin (not recorded which).

The gene calls are TRBV7-2 and TRBJ1-6. CDR1 and CDR2 from the germline V gene are SGHTA and FQGNSA. The CDR3 sequence is 15 residues long. Here the CDR3 reads CASSLGRIPNSPLHF.

This sequence joins TRBV9 and TRBJ2-1; TCRdb picks TRBD2, but there is no DNA to check that call. This CDR3 comprises 15 residues. Germline-derived CDR1 and CDR2 are SGDLS and YYNGEE. The CDR3 protein is CASSQTSGSYNEQFF.

This sequence joins TRBV6-5 and TRBJ1-1. CDR3 size: 15 residues. Germline lookup yields CDR1 MNHEY and CDR2 SVGAGI. CDR3 loop: CASSLIPVLNTEAFF.

CDR3 amino acids: CAWSGGEGQTLYEQYF. J is TRBJ2-7 and V is TRBV30; TCRdb reports TRBD1, a call that lacks DNA to check it against. The germline V gene encodes CDR1 GTSNPN and CDR2 SVGIG (reference sequence). The CDR3 is 16 amino acids.

The chain couples TRBV12-3 or TRBV12-4 to TRBJ2-3; the D gene TCRdb calls, TRBD2, cannot be checked with no DNA. The CDR3 runs 17 residues. The CDR3 loop reads CASSFSPGGGHTDTQYF.

V and J are TRBV5-6 and TRBJ2-2; the TCRdb call, TRBD2, lacks DNA for checking. The CDR3 contains 17 residues. Looked up from germline, CDR1 is SGHDT and CDR2 is YYEEEE. This CDR3 reads CASSYRVIAGVSGELFF.

This chain joins TRBV11-2 and TRBJ2-5; TCRdb selects TRBD2, and the lack of DNA leaves this call unchecked. The germline V gene has CDR1 SGHAT and CDR2 FQNNGV. The CDR3 contains 15 residues. CDR3 loop: CASSPNPSNRETQYF.

V and J are TRBV5-1 and TRBJ2-7; checking the TCRdb D call of TRBD1 is not possible without DNA. The length of the CDR3 is 14 residues. The germline CDR1 and CDR2 sequences are SGHRS and YFSETQ. The CDR3 here is CASSLGDRDFEQYF.

This chain uses TRBV5-1 with TRBJ2-7. The CDR3 is 12 amino acids. Germline V lookup: CDR1 SGHRS, CDR2 YFSETQ. This CDR3 reads CASSPGVHEQYF.

The chain links TRBV7-8 to TRBJ2-5; TCRdb names TRBD2, which stays unverified in the absence of DNA. Per the germline V gene, CDR1 is SGHVS and CDR2 is FQNEAQ. The CDR3 is 16 residues long. This chain's CDR3 is CASSPRTSGIQETQYF.

The rearrangement joins TRBV12-3 or TRBV12-4 to TRBJ2-2; TCRdb calls TRBD1, which cannot be checked without DNA. The CDR3 consists of 13 residues. CDR3 region: CASKGQALGELFF.

The gene calls are TRBV7-9 and TRBJ1-4; checking the TCRdb D call of TRBD1 is not possible without DNA. From germline, CDR1 is SEHNR and CDR2 FQNEAQ (reference sequence). This CDR3 has 16 amino acids. The CDR3 is CASSLADSETNEKLFF.

The CDR3 spells CSVGAGGSSYEQYF. This chain connects TRBV29-1 to TRBJ2-7; TCRdb proposes TRBD1, but this gene call is untestable without DNA. The CDR3 contains 14 residues. Per the germline V gene, CDR1 is SQVTM and CDR2 is ANQGSEA.

Here the CDR3 reads CASTVGQGMNYGYTF. V usage is TRBV28 and J usage is TRBJ1-2; TCRdb designates TRBD1, a call that cannot be tested without DNA. The CDR3 consists of 15 residues. In germline, CDR1 is MDHEN, CDR2 SYDVKM.

The genes are TRBV6-2 or TRBV6-3 and TRBJ2-7; the D call from TCRdb, TRBD1, cannot be confirmed without DNA. The CDR3 runs 14 residues. The germline gives CDR1 MNHEY, CDR2 SVGEGT. CDR3 sequence: CASSVRDTGTEQYF.

The CDR3 reads CSVEDLWGRDTQYF. The chain combines TRBV29-1 with TRBJ2-3; there is no DNA to check the TCRdb D call of TRBD1. This CDR3 has 14 amino acids. The V gene's germline CDR1 is SQVTM and CDR2 ANQGSEA.

The CDR3 region is CASSLGSQPQHF. The chain has TRBV12-3 or TRBV12-4 and TRBJ1-5. This CDR3 comprises 12 residues.

The gene calls are TRBV12-3 or TRBV12-4 and TRBJ1-2; TCRdb reports TRBD1, a call that lacks DNA to check it against. The CDR3 has 13 residues. CDR3 protein: CASSLGGRYGYTF.

V and J are TRBV14 and TRBJ2-3. The CDR3 covers 12 residues. CDR1 and CDR2 (germline): SGHDN, FVKESK. CDR3 in amino acids: CASSPYRSTQYF.

The chain has TRBV11-2 and TRBJ2-5; the D gene TCRdb calls, TRBD2, cannot be checked with no DNA. The V gene's germline CDR1 is SGHAT and CDR2 FQNNGV. The CDR3 sequence is 15 residues long. CDR3 protein: CASSLDSGSIGTQYF.

The V call is TRBV5-1, the J call TRBJ2-1; TCRdb names TRBD1, which stays unverified in the absence of DNA. Germline values: CDR1 SGHRS, CDR2 YFSETQ. The CDR3 runs 14 residues. The CDR3 here is CASSLADRGNEQFF.

The V gene is TRBV12-3 or TRBV12-4, the J gene TRBJ2-2; the D gene TCRdb calls, TRBD1, cannot be checked with no DNA. This CDR3 is 16 amino acids long. The CDR3 reads CASSFLTASNTGELFF.

The chain couples TRBV2 to TRBJ1-1. Germline CDR1 reads SNHLY; CDR2 reads FYNNEI. The CDR3 runs 14 residues. This chain's CDR3 is CASSERHPNTEAIF.

The chain joins TRBV11-2 to TRBJ1-2. The germline CDR1 and CDR2 sequences are SGHAT and FQNNGV. The CDR3 totals 14 residues. CDR3 residues: CASSLSPGSYGYTF. Full variable domain (rest looked up from reference TRBV11-2 and TRBJ1-2): EAGVAQSPRYKIIEKRQSVAFWCNPISGHATLYWYQQILGQGPKLLIQFQNNGVVDDSQLPKDRFSAERLKGVDSTLKIQPAKLEDSAVYLCASSLSPGSYGYTFGSGTRLTVV.

This chain joins TRBV27 and TRBJ2-1; TCRdb gives TRBD1 as the D gene, but with no DNA this cannot be confirmed. The CDR3 is 15 amino acids. Germline loops: CDR1 MNHEY, CDR2 SMNVEV (reference sequence). The CDR3 spells CASSSSGTGYNEQFF.

V gene TRBV6-5 combines with J gene TRBJ2-5; the TCRdb call, TRBD2, lacks DNA for checking. The V gene's germline CDR1 is MNHEY and CDR2 SVGAGI. This CDR3 is 16 amino acids long. CDR3: CASSWSTSGSGETQYF.

V usage is TRBV7-3 and J usage is TRBJ1-2; TCRdb designates TRBD1, a call that cannot be tested without DNA. The V gene's germline CDR1 is SGHTA and CDR2 FQGTGA. The CDR3 contains 14 residues. The chain's CDR3 is CASSLTGGNYGYTF.

V gene TRBV12-3 or TRBV12-4 combines with J gene TRBJ2-6; lacking DNA, the TRBD1 call made by TCRdb goes unchecked. This CDR3 is 15 amino acids long. CDR3 sequence reads: CASSFSGAGANVLTF.

CDR3 amino acids: CSARAPKAGGLLAKNIQYF. This chain links TRBV20-1 with TRBJ2-4; absent DNA, TCRdb's TRBD2 call cannot be checked. The CDR3 length is 19 residues. Germline V gene lookup returns CDR1 DFQATT and CDR2 SNEGSKA (reference sequence).